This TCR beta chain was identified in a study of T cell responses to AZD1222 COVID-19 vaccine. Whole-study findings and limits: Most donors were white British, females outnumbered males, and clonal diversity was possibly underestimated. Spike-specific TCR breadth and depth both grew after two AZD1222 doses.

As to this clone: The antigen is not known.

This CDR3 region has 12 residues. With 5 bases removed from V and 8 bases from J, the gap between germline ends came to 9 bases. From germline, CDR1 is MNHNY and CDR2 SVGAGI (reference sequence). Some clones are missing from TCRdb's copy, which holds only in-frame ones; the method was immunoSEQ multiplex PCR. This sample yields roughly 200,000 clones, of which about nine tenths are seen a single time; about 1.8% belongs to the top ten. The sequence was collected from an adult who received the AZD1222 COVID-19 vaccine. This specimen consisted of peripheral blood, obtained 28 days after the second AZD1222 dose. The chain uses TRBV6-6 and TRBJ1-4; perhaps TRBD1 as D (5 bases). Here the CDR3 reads CASSNPGEKLFF. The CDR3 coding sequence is TGTGCCAGCAGTAACCCAGGGGAAAAACTGTTTTTT.